Listed here is a single T cell receptor beta chain. Participants were aged 18 to 89 years from about two dozen US areas. Participants reported their clinical history, and cohort assignment relied on those reports. In the original processing: Reference gene primer amplification yielded estimated nucleated cell counts. Only in-frame clones appear in the TCRdb table, and some are missing; sequencing was by immunoSEQ multiplex PCR. The V and J calls and the clone size are those of that table, but D and trimming were determined from the DNA. Of 130,000 to 150,000 clones in the sample, around 87% were seen once. These data belong to a study of blood T cell repertoires in COVID-19. This CDR3 comprises 17 residues. Germline assignment: CDR1 MDHEN and CDR2 SYDVKM. The V and J ends lost 3 bases and 0 bases respectively, with 14 bases between them.

The specimen sequenced was PBMCs or T cells enriched from blood (not recorded which). The chain recombines TRBV28 with TRBJ2-2; no firm D call. The TCR originated in a man in his sixties who had recovered from COVID-19. CDR3 DNA sequence: TGTGCCAGCAGTTTTCCGGTGGGCCGTACGAACACCGGGGAGCTGTTTTTT. It yields the protein CASSFPVGRTNTGELFF.